These 9 T cell receptor beta chains originate from one sample sequenced in a study of technical replicates of blood from a few donors. Profiled with immunoSEQ multiplex PCR; TCRdb holds only in-frame clones, not every one. This sample yields more than 80,000 clones, of which around 95% are seen a single time; approximately 0.2% belongs to the top ten. The source material was T cells isolated from PBMCs. The receptors derive from a human donor in good health.

The V call is TRBV6-1, the J call TRBJ2-1; 8 bases are a match to TRBD2. The germline V gene has CDR1 MNHNS and CDR2 SASEGT. J was trimmed by 4 bases and V by 3 bases; bases with no gene match: 2. The CDR3 consists of 14 residues. CDR3 loop: CASSDQRGYNEQFF. The CDR3 coding sequence is TGTGCCAGCAGTGATCAGCGGGGGTACAATGAGCAGTTCTTC.

CDR3 sequence (DNA): TGTGCCAGCAGCTTAATGGGGGGTGGGGCCAACGTCCTGACTTTC. The encoded protein is CASSLMGGGANVLTF. The V gene is TRBV5-6, the J gene TRBJ2-6; TRBD2 might be the D (6 bases). The CDR3 is 15 residues long. The germline V gene has CDR1 SGHDT and CDR2 YYEEEE. Trimming removed 2 bases from V and 3 bases from J, with 9 bases in between.

The chain links TRBV7-2 to TRBJ2-2; no firm D call. Germline V CDR1 and CDR2: SGHTA, FQGNSA. The CDR3 runs to 15 residues. V lost 2 bases, J lost 0 bases, and 7 bases lay in between. The CDR3 DNA reads TGTGCCAGCAGCTTACTGGCCCCGAACACCGGGGAGCTGTTTTTT. This sequence encodes CASSLLAPNTGELFF.

This chain connects TRBV7-2 to TRBJ2-7; 7 positions agree with TRBD1. Trimming removed 5 bases from V and 6 bases from J; junction bases left unmatched: 7. The CDR3 has 13 amino acids. CDR1 and CDR2 from the germline V gene are SGHTA and FQGNSA. The CDR3: CASSRQGAFEQYF. CDR3 nucleotide sequence: TGTGCCAGCAGCCGACAGGGTGCTTTCGAGCAGTACTTC.

The V gene is TRBV15, the J gene TRBJ2-3; 9 bases map to TRBD1. CDR1 and CDR2 (germline): LNHNV, YYDKDF (reference sequence). V lost 8 bases to trimming and J lost 2 bases; unmatched junction nucleotides: 17. CDR3 length: 18 amino acids. This chain's CDR3 is CATLQDRGSFRYTDTQYF. CDR3 coding DNA: TGTGCCACCCTTCAGGACAGGGGATCTTTCCGGTACACAGATACGCAGTATTTT.

The rearrangement uses TRBV6-5 and TRBJ1-5; 10 bases map to TRBD1. J was trimmed by 8 bases and V by 5 bases; bases with no gene match: 9. Per the germline V gene, CDR1 is MNHEY and CDR2 is SVGAGI. The CDR3 contains 15 residues. The CDR3 DNA reads as TGTGCCAGCAGTCAGGGGGGACAGGGGAACAAGCCCCAGCATTTT. It yields the protein CASSQGGQGNKPQHF.

V gene TRBV28 combines with J gene TRBJ2-7, with TRBD2 matching 9 bases. The V segment lost 3 bases and the J segment 2 bases; nucleotides outside the gene matches: 14. CDR1 and CDR2 from the germline V gene are MDHEN and SYDVKM. The CDR3 has 18 amino acids. The CDR3 DNA is TGTGCCAGCAGTTTTAACCGGGACATAGCGGGAGAGGCCTACGAGCAGTACTTC. It specifies CASSFNRDIAGEAYEQYF.

J is TRBJ1-4 and V is TRBV6-6; D gene ambiguous. Trimming removed 2 bases at V and 7 bases at J, with 11 bases between. The CDR3 extends over 14 amino acids. Germline V gene data show CDR1 as MNHNY and CDR2 as SVGAGI (reference sequence). CDR3 protein: CASSYPEGGEKLFF. CDR3 DNA sequence: TGTGCCAGCAGTTACCCGGAGGGCGGTGAAAAACTGTTTTTT.

The chain couples TRBV2 to TRBJ2-3; 8 nucleotides align to TRBD2. This CDR3 contains 13 residues. The germline gives CDR1 SNHLY, CDR2 FYNNEI. The V segment lost 8 bases and the J segment 1 base; nucleotides outside the gene matches: 2. The CDR3 loop is CASETSGTDTQYF. In DNA, the CDR3 is TGTGCCAGCGAGACTAGCGGCACAGATACGCAGTATTTT.